These 29 T cell receptor beta chains came from one sample sequenced in a study of T cell clonality in common variable immunodeficiency. TCRdb's copy holds only in-frame clones and misses some; the assay was immunoSEQ multiplex PCR. In total the sample includes about 35,000 clones, none of them seen once. The sample consisted of peripheral blood mononuclear cells. These receptors came from a person between 18 and 75 years old in good health.

This clone was seen at least ten times. The observed sequence ends 3 residues before the CDR3 terminus, with the missing tail filled in from the germline J gene. J is TRBJ2-5 and V is TRBV6-2 or TRBV6-3; maybe TRBD2 (6 bases). V was cut by 2 bases and J by 2 bases, with 9 bases left in between. The CDR3 spans 14 residues. The germline gives CDR1 MNHEY, CDR2 SVGEGT. This CDR3 reads CASSYSGLQETQYF. The CDR3 DNA, read in part, is TGTGCCAGCAGTTACAGCGGGCTTCAAGAGACC.

In its sample, this clone was seen many times. CDR3: CAISDALGAEGNTIYF. The covered CDR3 bases are TGTGCCATCAGTGACGCATTGGGGGCAGAGGGAAACACC. The V call is TRBV10-3, the J call TRBJ1-3, with D perhaps matching TRBD1 (6 bases). The read is 3 residues too short to cover the CDR3 end, so that end is filled in from the germline J gene. This CDR3 is built from 16 residues. The ends were cut back, 3 bases at V and 4 bases at J, with 16 bases in the middle. CDR1 ENHRY and CDR2 SYGVKD come from the germline V gene.

The table lists this clone with many counts. The observed sequence ends 3 residues before the CDR3 terminus, with the missing tail filled in from the germline J gene. The chain has TRBV30 and TRBJ1-6; TRBD1 aligns across 9 bases. Trimming took 0 bases from V and 2 from J; bases not matched to a gene: 5. Germline V lookup: CDR1 GTSNPN, CDR2 SVGIG (reference sequence). The CDR3 has 17 residues. The CDR3 sequence: CAWSVSRTGAYNSPLHF. The CDR3 bases that were read are TGTGCCTGGAGTGTTTCCCGGACAGGGGCCTATAATTCACCC. The variable domain in full, completed from reference TRBV30 and TRBJ1-6, reads SQTIHQWPATLVQPVGSPLSLECTVEGTSNPNLYWYRQAAGRGLQLLFYSVGIGQISSEVPQNLSASRPQDRQFILSSKKLLLSDSGFYLCAWSVSRTGAYNSPLHFGNGTRLTVT.

This clone was recorded at least ten times. The read is 3 residues too short to cover the CDR3 end, so that end is filled in from the germline J gene. V is TRBV5-1 and J is TRBJ2-1, with TRBD1 matching over 7 bases. There are 13 residues in the CDR3. V was pared by 3 bases and J by 4 bases, with 1 base of the junction left unmatched. Germline V lookup: CDR1 SGHRS, CDR2 YFSETQ. The CDR3 loop is CASSSGQYNEQFF. The sequenced CDR3 bases are TGCGCCAGCAGCTCGGGACAGTACAATGAG.

This clone was seen at least ten times. Coverage ceases 3 residues before the CDR3 finishes, and the germline J gene fills in the end. The V gene is TRBV12-3 or TRBV12-4, the J gene TRBJ2-3; D gene uncertain. The V gene lost 3 bases and the J gene lost 2 bases, with 12 bases spanning the gap. The CDR3 runs to 15 residues. CDR3 DNA, as far as it was read: TGTGCCAGCAGTTTTTCCCGGTCTTACACAGATACG. Translated: CASSFSRSYTDT. The full-length CDR3 reads as CASSFSRSYTDTQYF.

This clone was observed at least ten times. The read ends 3 residues shy of where the CDR3 ends; the end is completed using the germline J gene. The chain couples TRBV20-1 to TRBJ1-4, with D possibly matching TRBD1 (5 bases). Germline V gives CDR1 DFQATT, CDR2 SNEGSKA (reference sequence). The V end lost 3 bases, the J end lost 8 bases, and 19 bases lay between the germline ends. The CDR3 contains 15 residues. This chain's CDR3 is CSASSGSGSLEKLFF. Partial CDR3 DNA: TGCAGTGCTAGTTCAGGGAGCGGGAGTTTGGAAAAA.

This clone was counted ten times or more. The missing CDR3 end, 3 residues past where the read stops, is filled in from the germline J gene. J is TRBJ1-1 and V is TRBV30; D might be TRBD1 (5 bases). The CDR3 contains 13 residues. In germline, CDR1 is GTSNPN, CDR2 SVGIG (reference sequence). The V gene lost 4 bases and the J gene lost 4 bases, with 13 bases spanning the gap. The CDR3 loop reads CAWTGGGGTEAFF. The CDR3 DNA, read in part, is TGTGCCTGGACGGGTGGGGGGGGCACTGAA.

This clone showed up many times. The missing CDR3 end, 3 residues past where the read stops, is filled in from the germline J gene. This chain links TRBV18 with TRBJ2-1; tentative D call: TRBD2 (7 bases). The CDR3 contains 16 residues. Germline V gives CDR1 KGHSH, CDR2 LQKENI. V gave up 0 bases and J gave up 7 bases, with 16 bases separating them. The CDR3 sequence is CASSPPGGGKMNEQFF. The DNA read from the CDR3 is TGTGCCAGCTCACCACCAGGGGGGGGGAAGATGAATGAG.

This clone was counted ten times or more. The read terminates 3 residues ahead of where the CDR3 ends, so the germline J gene completes it. V and J are TRBV6-4 and TRBJ1-5; 8 nucleotides align to TRBD1. CDR3 length equals 15 residues. The germline gives CDR1 MRHNA, CDR2 SNTAGT. J was trimmed by 6 bases and V by 3 bases; bases with no gene match: 7. The DNA read from the CDR3 is TGTGCCAGCAGTGAAAGACAGGGGCTAGGTCAGCCC. Translated, it gives CASSERQGLGQP. In full, the CDR3 is CASSERQGLGQPQHF.

This clone was seen repeatedly, ten times or more. The CDR3 is cut off 3 residues early in the read; its end comes from the germline J gene. This rearrangement joins TRBV19 to TRBJ1-2; possible D gene TRBD1, 5 bases. The V gene lost 7 bases and the J gene lost 1 base, with 19 bases spanning the gap. CDR3 length equals 16 residues. The germline CDR1 and CDR2 sequences are LNHDA and SQIVND (reference sequence). CDR3 bases read: TGTGCCAGTACCCGAGGCGGGGCTGGGGGTAACTATGGC. This gives the protein CASTRGGAGGNYG. The full CDR3 is CASTRGGAGGNYGYTF.

This clone came up many times. The read ends 3 residues before the CDR3 terminus; that terminus is restored from the germline J gene. The chain employs TRBV7-2 and TRBJ1-3; D gene ambiguous. In germline, CDR1 is SGHTA, CDR2 FQGNSA. Trimming removed 1 base at V and 0 bases at J, with 4 bases between. This CDR3 is built from 14 residues. CDR3 amino acids: CASSLGGSGNTIYF. The CDR3 bases that were read are TGTGCCAGCAGCTTAGGCGGCTCTGGAAACACC.

This clone showed up many times. CDR3 residues: CAWSQEQETQYF. CDR3 DNA, as far as it was read: TGTGCCTGGAGTCAGGAACAAGAGACC. The chain joins TRBV30 to TRBJ2-5; D gene ambiguous. The CDR3 end lies 3 residues beyond the end of the read and is filled in from the germline J gene. Germline-derived CDR1 and CDR2 are GTSNPN and SVGIG (reference sequence). V dropped 2 bases and J dropped 2 bases, with 6 bases sitting between them. The CDR3 extends over 12 amino acids. Combining the CDR3 with reference TRBV30 and TRBJ2-5 gives the whole variable domain SQTIHQWPATLVQPVGSPLSLECTVEGTSNPNLYWYRQAAGRGLQLLFYSVGIGQISSEVPQNLSASRPQDRQFILSSKKLLLSDSGFYLCAWSQEQETQYFGPGTRLLVL.

This clone has ten or more counts. The CDR3 end is not reached by the read, which stops 3 residues before it; the germline J gene fills it in. The chain has TRBV7-9 and TRBJ2-2, with D perhaps matching TRBD1 (6 bases). Germline CDR1 is SEHNR and CDR2 is FQNEAQ (reference sequence). The CDR3 loop spans 14 amino acids. V was pared by 4 bases and J by 1 base, with 7 bases between. The covered CDR3 bases are TGTGCCAGCAGCTCGGACAGGAACACCGGGGAG. Protein: CASSSDRNTGE. The complete CDR3 sequence is CASSSDRNTGELFF.

Ten or more counts support this clone. The read ends 3 residues before the CDR3 terminus; that terminus is restored from the germline J gene. The chain is built from TRBV11-2 and TRBJ2-3; D may be TRBD2 (7 bases). Germline CDR1 SGHAT, CDR2 FQNNGV. CDR3 length equals 15 residues. The V end was cut by 4 bases, the J end by 1 base, with 12 bases between. The sequenced CDR3 bases are TGTGCCAGCAGCTGGGCGGGGGCGGGCACAGATACG. Protein: CASSWAGAGTDT. The complete CDR3 protein is CASSWAGAGTDTQYF.

This clone came up many times. With the read ending 3 residues before the CDR3 end, the germline J gene is used to fill in that end. The chain employs TRBV5-1 and TRBJ2-3, with 7 bases matching TRBD1. The V segment lost 4 bases and the J segment 4 bases; nucleotides outside the gene matches: 9. Germline CDR1 SGHRS, CDR2 YFSETQ. The CDR3 length is 15 residues. The covered CDR3 bases are TGCGCCAGCAGCCCCGGGACAGCGACCCCAGATACG. Its translation: CASSPGTATPDT. The CDR3 in its entirety is CASSPGTATPDTQYF.

In this sample, this clone turned up many times. The read gets to within 3 residues of the CDR3 end, and the germline J gene fills in the rest. This rearrangement joins TRBV20-1 to TRBJ2-2; 8 bases map to TRBD1. The CDR3 is 18 residues long. Germline V gene sequence: CDR1 DFQATT, CDR2 SNEGSKA (reference sequence). Germline trimming cut 0 bases from V and 0 bases from J; bases unmatched to any gene: 9. The DNA read from the CDR3 is TGCAGTGCTAGAGATTATAAGGACAGGGTCTCGAACACCGGGGAG. This translates into CSARDYKDRVSNTGE. The whole CDR3 reads CSARDYKDRVSNTGELFF.

This clone was seen at least ten times. The read ends 3 residues shy of where the CDR3 ends; the end is completed using the germline J gene. V and J are TRBV2 and TRBJ2-7, with 11 bases identical to TRBD1. The CDR3 spans 14 residues. After removal of 8 bases from V and 4 bases from J, the junction contained 7 bases not matched to a gene. Germline loops: CDR1 SNHLY, CDR2 FYNNEI. CDR3 DNA, as far as it was read: TGTGCCAGCGTCTGGGACAGGGGGAAATACGAG. Amino acids: CASVWDRGKYE. The entire CDR3 protein is CASVWDRGKYEQYF. The whole variable domain, remainder taken from reference TRBV2 and TRBJ2-7, is EPEVTQTPSHQVTQMGQEVILRCVPISNHLYFYWYRQILGQKVEFLVSFYNNEISEKSEIFDDQFSVERPDGSNFTLKIRSTKLEDSAMYFCASVWDRGKYEQYFGPGTRLTVT.

This clone was seen at least ten times. The read comes to an end 3 residues before the CDR3 does, leaving the germline J gene to fill in the end. The chain links TRBV18 to TRBJ1-5; D is uncertain. Germline V gene data show CDR1 as KGHSH and CDR2 as LQKENI. V lost 2 bases and J lost 5, with 7 bases in between. The CDR3 extends over 13 amino acids. Partial CDR3 DNA: TGTGCCAGCTCACCAGGGCAAGATCAGCCC. It translates to CASSPGQDQP. The complete CDR3 sequence is CASSPGQDQPQHF.

This clone was counted ten times or more. The read ends 3 residues before the CDR3 terminus; that terminus is restored from the germline J gene. V usage is TRBV12-3 or TRBV12-4 and J usage is TRBJ2-5, with D uncertain. Trimming pared 0 bases from V and 3 bases from J, leaving 17 bases between. The CDR3 sequence is 17 residues long. Partial CDR3 DNA: TGTGCCAGCAGTTTAGCGCACGGTTGGGCGTCGGAAGAGACC. Translation gives CASSLAHGWASEET. The complete CDR3 protein is CASSLAHGWASEETQYF.

About this clone itself: The CDR3 end lies 3 residues beyond the end of the read and is filled in from the germline J gene. The J gene is TRBJ1-1, the V gene TRBV7-8; D not certain. Between the trimmed V and J ends, which lost 0 bases and 2 bases, there was a span of 4 bases. The CDR3 runs 13 residues. The V gene's germline CDR1 is SGHVS and CDR2 FQNEAQ. This CDR3 is CASSLALNTEAFF. CDR3 bases read: TGTGCCAGCAGCTTAGCCCTAAACACTGAA.

This clone was seen ten or more times. Coverage ceases 3 residues before the CDR3 finishes, and the germline J gene fills in the end. This sequence joins TRBV7-2 and TRBJ2-5, with D possibly TRBD1 on 5 matching bases. The V gene's germline CDR1 is SGHTA and CDR2 FQGNSA. The germline V and J ends were trimmed by 4 bases and 3 bases, with 9 bases remaining between them. CDR3 length: 13 residues. The CDR3: CASSYQGKETQYF. The part of the CDR3 DNA that was read is TGTGCCAGCAGCTATCAGGGTAAAGAGACC.

This clone was counted many times. Sequencing ends 3 residues short of the CDR3 end; the germline J gene provides the rest. This chain uses TRBV5-1 with TRBJ2-2; 7 nucleotides agree with TRBD1. The CDR3 runs to 15 residues. Germline-derived CDR1 and CDR2 are SGHRS and YFSETQ. With V trimmed by 6 bases and J by 3 bases, 8 bases remained unmatched. The CDR3 DNA, read in part, is TGCGCCAGCAAAAGCCAGGGGGAATACACCGGGGAG. Its translation is CASKSQGEYTGE. The entire CDR3 reads CASKSQGEYTGELFF. Full variable domain (outside the CDR3, taken from reference TRBV5-1 and TRBJ2-2): KAGVTQTPRYLIKTRGQQVTLSCSPISGHRSVSWYQQTPGQGLQFLFEYFSETQRNKGNFPGRFSGRQFSNSRSEMNVSTLELGDSALYLCASKSQGEYTGELFFGEGSRLTVL.

This clone was counted at least ten times. With the read ending 3 residues before the CDR3 end, the germline J gene is used to fill in that end. The chain uses TRBV5-1 and TRBJ2-1, with TRBD1 matching over 9 bases. Germline CDR1 reads SGHRS; CDR2 reads YFSETQ. This CDR3 is built from 15 residues. Trimming at V came to 4 bases and at J to 3 bases, leaving 5 bases not matched to a gene. The chain's CDR3 is CASSVGTGSYNEQFF. The covered CDR3 bases are TGCGCCAGCAGCGTCGGGACAGGGAGCTACAATGAG.

This clone was observed a handful of times. Read data end 3 residues before the CDR3 end; the end is taken from the germline J gene. This chain connects TRBV5-4 to TRBJ2-7; 10 bases are shared with TRBD2. With V trimmed by 0 bases and J by 5 bases, 2 bases remained unmatched. Germline V CDR1 and CDR2: SGHNT, YYREEE (reference sequence). The CDR3 sequence is 14 residues long. CDR3 sequence reads: CASSLGLAGDEQYF. The covered CDR3 bases are TGTGCCAGCAGCTTGGGTCTAGCGGGAGACGAG.

This clone was counted ten times or more. The CDR3 goes on 3 residues after the read ends, and that part is filled in from the germline J gene. The chain employs TRBV7-9 and TRBJ2-5, with D possibly matching TRBD1 (5 bases). CDR3 length: 14 amino acids. Germline V gives CDR1 SEHNR, CDR2 FQNEAQ (reference sequence). Trimming shortened V by 1 base and J by 0 bases, and 6 bases separated the two germline ends. The CDR3 is CASSLEGYQETQYF. Partial CDR3 DNA: TGTGCCAGCAGCTTAGAGGGGTACCAAGAGACC.

This clone was seen ten or more times. The read finishes 3 residues shy of the CDR3 end, and the germline J gene is used to complete it. The chain is built from TRBV7-2 and TRBJ1-1; the D gene is possibly TRBD1 (6 bases). V shed 7 bases and J shed 3 bases, with 18 bases lying between them. CDR1 SGHTA and CDR2 FQGNSA come from the germline V gene. This CDR3 spans 15 amino acids. The CDR3 here is CASTLLRGGDTEAFF. The covered CDR3 bases are TGTGCCAGCACCCTACTCAGGGGAGGGGACACTGAA.

This clone was counted many times. The read ends 3 residues early relative to the CDR3; the germline J gene fills the gap. The chain recombines TRBV19 with TRBJ2-1; 9 bases line up with TRBD1. The CDR3 runs 15 residues. Germline trimming cut 1 base from V and 4 bases from J; bases unmatched to any gene: 2. CDR1 and CDR2 (germline): LNHDA, SQIVND (reference sequence). Here the CDR3 reads CASSIGGTGYNEQFF. The CDR3 DNA, read in part, is TGTGCCAGTAGTATAGGTGGGACAGGGTACAATGAG.

This clone was seen repeatedly, ten times or more. CDR3: CASRPQGFFTGELFF. CDR3 DNA (partial): TGTGCCAGCCGTCCCCAGGGGTTCTTCACCGGGGAG. The chain employs TRBV6-2 or TRBV6-3 and TRBJ2-2; D might be TRBD1 (6 bases). The read comes to an end 3 residues before the CDR3 does, leaving the germline J gene to fill in the end. CDR3 length: 15 residues. Looked up from germline, CDR1 is MNHEY and CDR2 is SVGEGT. The V and J ends lost 8 bases and 4 bases respectively, with 17 bases between them.

This clone was counted ten times or more. The read falls 3 residues short of the CDR3 end, and the missing part is taken from the germline J gene. The V and J genes are TRBV6-2 or TRBV6-3 and TRBJ1-2; D uncertain. This CDR3 has 13 residues. Looked up from germline, CDR1 is MNHEY and CDR2 is SVGEGT. The DNA read from the CDR3 is TGTGCCAGCAGTTACTCGACGGGGAACGGC. Encoded protein: CASSYSTGNG. In full, the CDR3 reads CASSYSTGNGYTF.